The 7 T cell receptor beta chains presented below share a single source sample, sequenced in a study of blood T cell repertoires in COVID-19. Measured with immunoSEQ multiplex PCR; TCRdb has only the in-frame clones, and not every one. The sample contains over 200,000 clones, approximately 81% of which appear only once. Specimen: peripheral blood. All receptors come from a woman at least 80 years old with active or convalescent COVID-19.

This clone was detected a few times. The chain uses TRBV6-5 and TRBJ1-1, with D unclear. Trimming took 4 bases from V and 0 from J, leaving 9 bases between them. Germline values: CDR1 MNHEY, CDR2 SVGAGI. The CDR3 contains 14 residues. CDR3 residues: CASSSTPLNTEAFF. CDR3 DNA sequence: TGTGCCAGCAGTTCGACACCACTGAACACTGAAGCTTTCTTT.

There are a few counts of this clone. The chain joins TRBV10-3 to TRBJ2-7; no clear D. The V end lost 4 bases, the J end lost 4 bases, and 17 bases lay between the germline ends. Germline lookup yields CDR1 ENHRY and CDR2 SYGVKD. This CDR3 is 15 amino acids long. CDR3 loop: CAISALGQSEYEQYF. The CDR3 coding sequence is TGTGCCATCAGTGCTCTTGGGCAATCTGAGTACGAGCAGTACTTC.

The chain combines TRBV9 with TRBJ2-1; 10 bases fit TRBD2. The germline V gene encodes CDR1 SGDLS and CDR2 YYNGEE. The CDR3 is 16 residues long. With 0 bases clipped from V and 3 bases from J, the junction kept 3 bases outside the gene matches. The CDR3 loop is CASSVETSGDYNEQFF. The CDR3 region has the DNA TGTGCCAGCAGCGTAGAAACTAGCGGGGACTACAATGAGCAGTTCTTC.

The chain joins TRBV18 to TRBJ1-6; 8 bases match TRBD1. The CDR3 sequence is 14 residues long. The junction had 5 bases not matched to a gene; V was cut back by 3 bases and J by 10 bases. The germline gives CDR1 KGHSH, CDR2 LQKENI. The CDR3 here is CASSPTDRESPLHF. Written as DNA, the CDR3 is TGTGCCAGCTCACCTACGGACAGGGAATCACCCCTCCACTTT.

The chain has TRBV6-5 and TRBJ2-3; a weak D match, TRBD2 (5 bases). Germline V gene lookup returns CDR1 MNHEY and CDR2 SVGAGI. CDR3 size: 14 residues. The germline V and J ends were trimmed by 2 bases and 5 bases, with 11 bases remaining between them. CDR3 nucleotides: TGTGCCAGCAGTTACGGGAGTCCCGGAGATACGCAGTATTTT. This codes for CASSYGSPGDTQYF.

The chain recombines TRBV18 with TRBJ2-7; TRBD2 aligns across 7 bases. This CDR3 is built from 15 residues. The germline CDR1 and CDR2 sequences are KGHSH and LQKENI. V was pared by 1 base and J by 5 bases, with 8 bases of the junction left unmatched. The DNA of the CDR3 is TGTGCCAGCTCACCACTCGGCCTAGCGGAAAACGAGCAGTACTTC. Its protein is CASSPLGLAENEQYF.

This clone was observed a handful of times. CDR3 nucleotide sequence: TGTGCCAGCAGCTTCACCGGACAGGGGACGAACACCGGGGAGCTGTTTTTT. Translating it yields CASSFTGQGTNTGELFF. This chain connects TRBV7-9 to TRBJ2-2; 9 nucleotides line up with TRBD1. Germline V gene sequence: CDR1 SEHNR, CDR2 FQNEAQ (reference sequence). The CDR3 extends over 17 amino acids. Germline trimming cut 3 bases from V and 0 bases from J; bases unmatched to any gene: 5.